This TCR beta chain is drawn from a study of T cells in localized non-small cell lung cancer. Profiling relied on immunoSEQ multiplex PCR, and the TCRdb table lists in-frame clones only, not all of them. The table has 2,000 to 2,500 clones, less than 40% seen once. This clone was detected a few times. Its cognate antigen is unknown. V lost 0 bases and J lost 3, with 14 bases in between. Germline V gives CDR1 MNHGY, CDR2 SAAAGT. The length of the CDR3 is 16 residues. Study-level results: Heterogeneity remains possible, as sequencing covered one tumor region only. Uninvolved adjacent lung, not tumor, had the highest T cell clonality. Longer overall survival was linked to higher blood T cell density.

The receptor was derived from a female donor over 55 with stage I squamous cell lung carcinoma. The chain carries TRBV6-8 and TRBJ1-1; tentative D call: TRBD1 (6 bases). This material consisted of normal lung tissue next to the tumor, taken before any cancer treatment. CDR3 in DNA: TGTGCCAGCAGTTACTCTCCAGGGGCCCTTTACACTGAAGCTTTCTTT. Translating gives CASSYSPGALYTEAFF.